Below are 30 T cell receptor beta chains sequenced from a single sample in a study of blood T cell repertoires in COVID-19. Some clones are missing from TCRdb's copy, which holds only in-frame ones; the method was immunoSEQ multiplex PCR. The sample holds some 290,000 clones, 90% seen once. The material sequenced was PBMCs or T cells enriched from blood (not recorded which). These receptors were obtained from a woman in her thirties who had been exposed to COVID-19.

CDR3 nucleotides: TGTGCCAGCAGCGCTACCGACAGGGATGGCTACACCTTC. Its translation: CASSATDRDGYTF. The rearrangement links TRBV9 to TRBJ1-2; 7 positions match TRBD1. From germline, CDR1 is SGDLS and CDR2 YYNGEE. CDR3 length: 13 amino acids. V dropped 3 bases and J dropped 6; count of bases not matched to a gene: 5.

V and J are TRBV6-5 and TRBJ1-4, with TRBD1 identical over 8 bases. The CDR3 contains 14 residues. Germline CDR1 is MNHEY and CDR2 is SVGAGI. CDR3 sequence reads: CVSQTAGGNEKLFF. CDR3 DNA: TGTGTTTCCCAAACGGCAGGGGGCAATGAAAAACTGTTTTTT.

CDR3 residues: CAWIFGTGGTVDGYTF. The CDR3 region has the DNA TGTGCCTGGATCTTTGGGACAGGGGGCACAGTGGATGGCTACACCTTC. The J gene is TRBJ1-2, the V gene TRBV30; 12 bases map to TRBD1. CDR3 length: 16 residues. The V and J ends lost 4 bases and 6 bases, in that order; junction bases with no gene match: 12. Germline V lookup: CDR1 GTSNPN, CDR2 SVGIG (reference sequence).

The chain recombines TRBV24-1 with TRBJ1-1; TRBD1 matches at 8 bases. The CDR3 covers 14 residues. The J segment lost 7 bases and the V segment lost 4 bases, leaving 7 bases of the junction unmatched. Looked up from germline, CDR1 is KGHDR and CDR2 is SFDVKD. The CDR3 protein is CATSEPGQGGEAFF. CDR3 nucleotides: TGTGCCACCAGTGAGCCAGGACAGGGCGGTGAAGCTTTCTTT.

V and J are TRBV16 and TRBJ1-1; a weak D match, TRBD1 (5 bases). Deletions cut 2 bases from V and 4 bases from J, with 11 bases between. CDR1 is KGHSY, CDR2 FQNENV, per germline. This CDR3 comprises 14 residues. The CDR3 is CASSQMGGITEAFF. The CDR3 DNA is TGTGCCAGCAGCCAAATGGGGGGTATCACTGAAGCTTTCTTT.

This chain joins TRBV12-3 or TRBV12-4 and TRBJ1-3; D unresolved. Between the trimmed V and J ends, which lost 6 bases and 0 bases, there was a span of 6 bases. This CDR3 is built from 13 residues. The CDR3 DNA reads TGTGCCAGCAGAAAGAGCTCTGGAAACACCATATATTTT. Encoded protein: CASRKSSGNTIYF.

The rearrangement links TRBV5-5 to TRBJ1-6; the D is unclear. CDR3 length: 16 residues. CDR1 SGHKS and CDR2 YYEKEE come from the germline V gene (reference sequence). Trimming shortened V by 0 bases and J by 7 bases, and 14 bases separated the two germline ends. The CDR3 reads CASSLVTSPRNSPLHF. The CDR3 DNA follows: TGTGCCAGCAGCTTGGTAACGTCCCCGAGGAATTCACCCCTCCACTTT.

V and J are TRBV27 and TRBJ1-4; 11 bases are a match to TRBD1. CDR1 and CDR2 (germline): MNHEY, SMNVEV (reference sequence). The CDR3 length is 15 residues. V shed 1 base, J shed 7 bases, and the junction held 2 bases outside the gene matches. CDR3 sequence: CASSLWTGGREKLFF. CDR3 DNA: TGTGCCAGCAGTTTATGGACAGGGGGCCGTGAAAAACTGTTTTTT.

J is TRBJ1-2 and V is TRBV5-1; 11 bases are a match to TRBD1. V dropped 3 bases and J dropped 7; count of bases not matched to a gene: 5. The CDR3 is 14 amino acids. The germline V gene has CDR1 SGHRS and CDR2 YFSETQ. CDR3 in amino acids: CASSWDRGERGYTF. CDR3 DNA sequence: TGCGCCAGCAGCTGGGACAGGGGGGAACGTGGCTACACCTTC.

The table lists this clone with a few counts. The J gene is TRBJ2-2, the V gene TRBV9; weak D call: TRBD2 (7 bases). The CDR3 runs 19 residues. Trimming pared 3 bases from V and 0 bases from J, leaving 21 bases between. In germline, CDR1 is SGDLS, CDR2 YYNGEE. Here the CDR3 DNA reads TGTGCCAGCAGCGGACCCGGGGAGGGGGACCTACCGAACACCGGGGAGCTGTTTTTT. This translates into CASSGPGEGDLPNTGELFF.

The DNA of the CDR3 is TGTGCCAGTTCACCACGGCGAGACAGAAACAATGAGCAGTTCTTC. Protein product: CASSPRRDRNNEQFF. The V gene is TRBV7-7, the J gene TRBJ2-1; D is perhaps TRBD1 (5 bases). CDR3 length: 15 amino acids. V was trimmed by 9 bases and J by 5 bases, leaving 20 bases between them. Looked up from germline, CDR1 is SSHAT and CDR2 is FNYEAQ (reference sequence).

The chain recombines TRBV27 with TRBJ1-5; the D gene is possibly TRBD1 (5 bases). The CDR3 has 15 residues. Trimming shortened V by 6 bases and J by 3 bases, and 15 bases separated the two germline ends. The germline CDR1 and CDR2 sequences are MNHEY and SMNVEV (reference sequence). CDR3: CASSHLPGYNQPQHF. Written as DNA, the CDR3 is TGTGCCAGCAGCCACCTCCCAGGGTACAATCAGCCCCAGCATTTT.

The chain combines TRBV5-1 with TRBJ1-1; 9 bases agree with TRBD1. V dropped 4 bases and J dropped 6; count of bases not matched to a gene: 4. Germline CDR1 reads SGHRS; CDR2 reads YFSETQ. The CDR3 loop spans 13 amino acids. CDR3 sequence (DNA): TGCGCCAGCAGCCCCTGGGACAGGGCTGAAGCTTTCTTT. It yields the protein CASSPWDRAEAFF.

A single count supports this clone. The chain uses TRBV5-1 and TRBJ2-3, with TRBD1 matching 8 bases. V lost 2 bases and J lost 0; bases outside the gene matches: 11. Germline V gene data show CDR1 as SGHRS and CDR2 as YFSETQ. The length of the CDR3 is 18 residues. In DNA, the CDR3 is TGCGCCAGCAGCTTATGGAGTCAGGGGGCCACTAGCACAGATACGCAGTATTTT. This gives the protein CASSLWSQGATSTDTQYF.

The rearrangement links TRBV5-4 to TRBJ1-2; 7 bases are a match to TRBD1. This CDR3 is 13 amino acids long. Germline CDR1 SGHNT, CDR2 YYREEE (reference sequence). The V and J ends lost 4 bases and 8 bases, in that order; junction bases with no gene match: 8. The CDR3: CASSPQGLGGYTF. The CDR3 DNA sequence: TGTGCCAGCAGCCCACAGGGGCTAGGAGGCTACACCTTC.

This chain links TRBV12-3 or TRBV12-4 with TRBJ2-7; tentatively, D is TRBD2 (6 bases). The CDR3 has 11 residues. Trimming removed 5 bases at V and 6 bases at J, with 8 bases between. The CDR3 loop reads CASSGTSEQYF. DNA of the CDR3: TGTGCCAGCAGTGGGACTTCCGAGCAGTACTTC.

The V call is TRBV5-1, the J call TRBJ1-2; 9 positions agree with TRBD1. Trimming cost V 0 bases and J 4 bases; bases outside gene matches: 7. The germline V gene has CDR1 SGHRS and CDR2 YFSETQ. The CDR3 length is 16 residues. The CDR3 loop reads CASSLVPRDRVYGYTF. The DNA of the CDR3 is TGCGCCAGCAGCTTGGTTCCCCGGGACAGGGTCTATGGCTACACCTTC.

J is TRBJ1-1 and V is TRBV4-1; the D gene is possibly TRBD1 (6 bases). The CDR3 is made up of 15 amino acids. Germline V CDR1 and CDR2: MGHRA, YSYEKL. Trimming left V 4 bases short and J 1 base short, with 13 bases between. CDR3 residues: CASSRTGHQNTEAFF. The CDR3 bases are TGCGCCAGCAGCCGTACGGGACACCAGAACACTGAAGCTTTCTTT.

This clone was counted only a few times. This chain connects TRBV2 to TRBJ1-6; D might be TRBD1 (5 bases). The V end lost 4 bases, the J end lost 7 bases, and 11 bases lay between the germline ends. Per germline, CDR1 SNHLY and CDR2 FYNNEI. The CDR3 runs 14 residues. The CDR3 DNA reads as TGTGCCAGCAGTGTAATGGAGGGGAATTCACCCCTCCACTTT. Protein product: CASSVMEGNSPLHF.

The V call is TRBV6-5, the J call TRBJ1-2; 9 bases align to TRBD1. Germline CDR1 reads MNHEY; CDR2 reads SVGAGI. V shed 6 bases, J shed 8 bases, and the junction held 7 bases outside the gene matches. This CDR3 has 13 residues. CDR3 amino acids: CASRARTGDGYTF. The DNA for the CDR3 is TGTGCCAGCAGAGCCCGGACAGGGGACGGCTACACCTTC.

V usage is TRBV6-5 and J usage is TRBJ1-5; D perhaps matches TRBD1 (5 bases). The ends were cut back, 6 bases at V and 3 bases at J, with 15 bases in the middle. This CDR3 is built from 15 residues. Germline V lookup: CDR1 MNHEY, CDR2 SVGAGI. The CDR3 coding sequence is TGTGCCAGCAGCCGCCGGACACCCTCCAATCAGCCCCAGCATTTT. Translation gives CASSRRTPSNQPQHF.

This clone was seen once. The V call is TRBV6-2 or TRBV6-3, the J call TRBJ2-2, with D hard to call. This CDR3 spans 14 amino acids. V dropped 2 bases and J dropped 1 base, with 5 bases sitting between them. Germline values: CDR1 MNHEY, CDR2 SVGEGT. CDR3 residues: CASSYGRNTGELFF. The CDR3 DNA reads TGTGCCAGCAGTTACGGGCGGAACACCGGGGAGCTGTTTTTT.

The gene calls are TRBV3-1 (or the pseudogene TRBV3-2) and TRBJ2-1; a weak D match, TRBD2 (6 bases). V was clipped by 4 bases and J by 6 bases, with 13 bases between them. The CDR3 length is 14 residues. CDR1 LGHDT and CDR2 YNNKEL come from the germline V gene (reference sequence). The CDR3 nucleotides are TGTGCCAGCAGCCCGGGAGTCGGGGGCAATGAGCAGTTCTTC. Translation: CASSPGVGGNEQFF.

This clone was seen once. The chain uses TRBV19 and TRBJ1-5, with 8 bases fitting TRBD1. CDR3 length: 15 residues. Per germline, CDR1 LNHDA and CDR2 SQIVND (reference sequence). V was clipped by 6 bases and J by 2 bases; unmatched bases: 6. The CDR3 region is CASRLTGGGNQPQHF. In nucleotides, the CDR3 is TGTGCCAGTAGGTTAACAGGGGGTGGCAATCAGCCCCAGCATTTT.

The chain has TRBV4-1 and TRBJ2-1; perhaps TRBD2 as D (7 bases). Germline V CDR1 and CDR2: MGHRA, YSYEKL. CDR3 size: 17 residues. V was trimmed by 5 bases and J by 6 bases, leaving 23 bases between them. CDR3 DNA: TGCGCCAGCAGCGCAGAGGGGGTTTCGGGGGGTAGCAATGAGCAGTTCTTC. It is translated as CASSAEGVSGGSNEQFF.

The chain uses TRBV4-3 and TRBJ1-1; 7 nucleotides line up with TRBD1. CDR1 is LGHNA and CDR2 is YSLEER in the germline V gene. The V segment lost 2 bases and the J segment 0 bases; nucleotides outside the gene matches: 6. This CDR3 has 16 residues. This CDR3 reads CASSQSRTGLNTEAFF. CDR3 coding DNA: TGCGCCAGCAGCCAATCGAGGACAGGTCTGAACACTGAAGCTTTCTTT.

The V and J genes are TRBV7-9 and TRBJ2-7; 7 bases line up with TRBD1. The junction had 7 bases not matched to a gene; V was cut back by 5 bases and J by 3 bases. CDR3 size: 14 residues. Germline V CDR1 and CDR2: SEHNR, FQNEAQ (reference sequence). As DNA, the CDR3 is TGTGCCAGCAGCCTCGAACAGGGGAACTACGAGCAGTACTTC. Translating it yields CASSLEQGNYEQYF.

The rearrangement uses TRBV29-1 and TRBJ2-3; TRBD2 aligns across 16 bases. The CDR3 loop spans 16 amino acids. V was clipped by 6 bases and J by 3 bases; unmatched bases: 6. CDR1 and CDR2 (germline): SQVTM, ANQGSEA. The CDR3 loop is CSVQGLAGGRTDTQYF. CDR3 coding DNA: TGCAGCGTCCAGGGACTAGCGGGGGGGCGGACAGATACGCAGTATTTT.

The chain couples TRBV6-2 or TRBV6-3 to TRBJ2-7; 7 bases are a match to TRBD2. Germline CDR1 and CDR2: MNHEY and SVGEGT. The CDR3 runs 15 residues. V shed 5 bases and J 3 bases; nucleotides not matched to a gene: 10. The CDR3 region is CASSHSSSGGYEQYF. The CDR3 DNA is TGTGCCAGCAGTCACAGCTCTAGCGGAGGCTACGAGCAGTACTTC.

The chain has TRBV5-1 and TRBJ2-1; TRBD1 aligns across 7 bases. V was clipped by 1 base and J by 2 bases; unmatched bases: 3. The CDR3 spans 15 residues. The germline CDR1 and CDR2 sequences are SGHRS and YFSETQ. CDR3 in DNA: TGCGCCAGCAGCTTGTGGGACAGTGCCTACAATGAGCAGTTCTTC. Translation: CASSLWDSAYNEQFF. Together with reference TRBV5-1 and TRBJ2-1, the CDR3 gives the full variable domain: KAGVTQTPRYLIKTRGQQVTLSCSPISGHRSVSWYQQTPGQGLQFLFEYFSETQRNKGNFPGRFSGRQFSNSRSEMNVSTLELGDSALYLCASSLWDSAYNEQFFGPGTRLTVL.